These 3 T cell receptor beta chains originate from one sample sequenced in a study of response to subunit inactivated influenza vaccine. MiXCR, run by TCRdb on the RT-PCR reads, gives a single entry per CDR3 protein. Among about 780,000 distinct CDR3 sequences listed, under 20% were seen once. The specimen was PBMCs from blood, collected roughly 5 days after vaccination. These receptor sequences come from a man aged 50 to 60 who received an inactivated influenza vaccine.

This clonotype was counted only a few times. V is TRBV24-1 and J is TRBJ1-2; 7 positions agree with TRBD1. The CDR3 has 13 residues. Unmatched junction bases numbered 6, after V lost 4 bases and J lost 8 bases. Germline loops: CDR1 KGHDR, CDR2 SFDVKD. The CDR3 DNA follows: TGTGCCACCAGTGACCCGGACAGGCGGGGCTACACCTTC. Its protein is CATSDPDRRGYTF.

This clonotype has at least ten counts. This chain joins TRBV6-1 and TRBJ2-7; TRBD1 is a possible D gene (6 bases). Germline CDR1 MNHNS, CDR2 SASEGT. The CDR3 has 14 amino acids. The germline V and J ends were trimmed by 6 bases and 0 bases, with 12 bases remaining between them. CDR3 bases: TGTGCCAGCAGAAGGACAGAAAGCTCCTACGAGCAGTACTTC. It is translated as CASRRTESSYEQYF.

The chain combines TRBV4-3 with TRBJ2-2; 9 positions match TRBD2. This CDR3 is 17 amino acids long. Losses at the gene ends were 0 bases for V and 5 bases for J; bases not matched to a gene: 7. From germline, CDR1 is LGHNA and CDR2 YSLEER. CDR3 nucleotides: TGCGCCAGCAGCCAAGATTCTAGCGGGGTCACTACCGGGGAGCTGTTTTTT. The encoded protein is CASSQDSSGVTTGELFF.